The sequence of this T cell receptor beta chain was determined in a study of tumor-infiltrating lymphocytes in localized non-small cell lung cancer. The overall study: Patients included smokers and never-smokers with various histologies, some sampled after neoadjuvant chemotherapy. The study, taken as a whole, reports: Immunotypes IM1 and IM2 had similar TCR-derived T-cell fractions. Not all patients were TCR sequenced, owing to tissue quantity. Different pieces of the same tissue went to different assays, confounding technical variation with intratumor heterogeneity.

The data were produced by immunoSEQ multiplex PCR, yet TCRdb's version contains in-frame clones alone and is incomplete. In the table there are 6,000 to 8,500 clones, around 55% of which are singletons. CDR3 size: 15 residues. With V trimmed by 8 bases and J by 0 bases, 9 bases remained unmatched. Germline loops: CDR1 MNHNS, CDR2 SASEGT. Points on this clone: Antigen specificity is unknown.

The TCR was taken from a human donor with non-small cell lung cancer. What was sequenced was lung tumor tissue. V is TRBV6-1 and J is TRBJ2-7; 8 bases line up with TRBD1. CDR3 in amino acids: CASEYDRGGSYEQYF. The CDR3 region has the DNA TGTGCCAGCGAATACGACAGGGGAGGCTCCTACGAGCAGTACTTC.